Listed below are T cell receptor beta chains from one sample, sequenced in a study of blood T cell repertoires in COVID-19. Produced via immunoSEQ multiplex PCR; TCRdb's table is partial and in-frame only. The sample yields about 230,000 clones, under 90% seen once. Material for sequencing was PBMCs or T cells enriched from blood (not recorded which). The receptors here all came from a woman aged 25-40 years with acute COVID-19. The CDR3 runs from the conserved cysteine through the conserved F or W. The D gene is left open where the match is weak. Rows give clone size only sometimes, using once, few, many, or a class for an expanded clone.

j_call d_call clone_size cdr3_length v_call cdr3_aa cdr3_nt
TRBJ2-5 TRBD2 few 15 TRBV14 CASSQDRTGGETQYF TGTGCCAGCAGCCAAGATCGGACGGGAGGAGAGACCCAGTACTTC
TRBJ2-3 . once 16 TRBV25-1 CASSEYGGLNTDTQYF TGTGCCAGCAGTGAATATGGGGGACTGAACACAGATACGCAGTATTTT
TRBJ2-2 TRBD1 . 17 TRBV5-4 CASSPPRTGANTGELFF TGTGCCAGCAGCCCCCCGCGGACAGGGGCGAACACCGGGGAGCTGTTTTTT
TRBJ2-7 TRBD2 . 14 TRBV9 CASSVAELAVEQYF TGTGCCAGCAGCGTAGCTGAACTAGCGGTGGAGCAGTACTTC
TRBJ2-1 . . 16 TRBV2 CASSMTGNRVWNEQFF TGTGCCAGCAGTATGACCGGGAACAGGGTGTGGAATGAGCAGTTCTTC
TRBJ2-2 TRBD2 . 15 TRBV7-9 CASQKLAGHTGELFF TGTGCCAGTCAGAAACTAGCGGGGCATACCGGGGAGCTGTTTTTT
TRBJ1-4 . once 15 TRBV7-2 CASSLMGHANEKLFF TGTGCCAGCAGCTTGATGGGGCATGCTAATGAAAAACTGTTTTTT
TRBJ2-7 . . 12 TRBV11-2 CASGPTSYEQYF TGTGCCAGCGGCCCAACGTCCTACGAGCAGTACTTC
TRBJ2-1 TRBD2 . 19 TRBV27 CASSPRTSGGTGTYNEQFF TGTGCCAGCAGTCCTCGGACTAGCGGGGGCACTGGCACCTACAATGAGCAGTTCTTC
TRBJ2-7 . few 13 TRBV29-1 CSVEQGFSYEQYF TGCAGCGTTGAACAGGGCTTCTCCTACGAGCAGTACTTC
TRBJ2-6 TRBD1 . 16 TRBV12-5 CASGLDRGPGANVLTF TGTGCTAGTGGCCTCGACAGGGGGCCTGGGGCCAACGTCCTGACTTTC
TRBJ1-1 . . 13 TRBV19 CASSTHRDAEAFF TGTGCCAGTAGTACCCACAGGGATGCTGAAGCTTTCTTT
TRBJ1-4 . . 15 TRBV4-1 CASSQKTPMWEKLFF TGCGCCAGCAGCCAGAAGACACCTATGTGGGAAAAACTGTTTTTT
TRBJ1-2 . once 14 TRBV5-6 CASSLPARNYGYTF TGTGCCAGCAGCTTGCCCGCGAGGAACTATGGCTACACCTTC
TRBJ2-5 . . 12 TRBV19 CASWQYQETQYF TGTGCCAGTTGGCAGTACCAAGAGACCCAGTACTTC
TRBJ2-2 . . 14 TRBV29-1 CSVEVPTNTGELFF TGCAGCGTTGAGGTCCCTACGAACACCGGGGAGCTGTTTTTT
TRBJ1-5 TRBD1 . 14 TRBV28 CASSRDRGGQPQHF TGTGCCAGCAGTCGGGACAGGGGAGGGCAGCCCCAGCATTTT
TRBJ1-1 . . 13 TRBV2 CASTERRDTEAFF TGTGCCAGCACCGAACGTCGGGACACTGAAGCTTTCTTT
TRBJ1-6 . . 13 TRBV3-1/TRBV3-2 CASSQLDNSPLHF TGTGCCAGCAGCCAATTAGATAATTCACCCCTCCACTTT
TRBJ1-1 . once 13 TRBV7-9 CASSLDIQTEAFF TGTGCCAGCAGCCTTGACATCCAAACTGAAGCTTTCTTT
TRBJ1-4 . . 15 TRBV4-3 CASSQEMGRVEKLFF TGCGCCAGCAGCCAAGAGATGGGGAGGGTAGAAAAACTGTTTTTT
TRBJ1-1 TRBD1 . 14 TRBV7-6 CASSTLQGRTEAFF TGTGCCAGCAGCACATTACAGGGGAGGACTGAAGCTTTCTTT
TRBJ2-1 TRBD1 . 15 TRBV27 CASSPGTVTYNEQFF TGTGCCAGCAGTCCCGGGACAGTTACCTACAATGAGCAGTTCTTC
TRBJ2-7 TRBD1 . 16 TRBV2 CASEPLRDRATYEQYF TGTGCCAGTGAACCTCTCCGGGACAGAGCAACCTACGAGCAGTACTTC
TRBJ2-7 . . 14 TRBV27 CASSLGVETYEQYF TGTGCCAGCAGTTTAGGAGTGGAAACCTACGAGCAGTACTTC
TRBJ1-2 TRBD1 . 13 TRBV29-1 CSVVSGGFYGYTF TGCAGCGTTGTTTCAGGGGGCTTCTATGGCTACACCTTC
TRBJ2-7 . . 12 TRBV25-1 CASTNSGYEQYF TGTGCCAGCACGAACTCAGGCTACGAGCAGTACTTC
TRBJ1-1 TRBD1 few 15 TRBV19 CASRRTGGAGTEAFF TGTGCCAGTAGGCGGACAGGGGGCGCGGGTACTGAAGCTTTCTTT
TRBJ1-5 . . 12 TRBV10-3 CAISEPNQPQHF TGTGCCATCAGTGAGCCAAATCAGCCCCAGCATTTT
TRBJ2-2 TRBD1 once 17 TRBV28 CASSFPRQGPNTGELFF TGTGCCAGCAGTTTCCCCAGACAGGGGCCTAACACCGGGGAGCTGTTTTTT
TRBJ1-6 . few 19 TRBV30 CAPAVVFGMRERYNSPLHF TGTGCCCCTGCTGTGGTTTTCGGGATGAGAGAAAGATATAATTCACCCCTCCACTTT
TRBJ1-4 . . 12 TRBV6-5 CASNRRGEKLFF TGTGCCAGCAACAGGCGCGGTGAAAAACTGTTTTTT
TRBJ1-3 . . 15 TRBV5-4 CASSLQGSPGNTIYF TGTGCCAGCAGCTTACAGGGTTCGCCTGGAAACACCATATATTTT
TRBJ1-1 . . 15 TRBV9 CASSAYRNSNSEAFF TGTGCCAGCAGCGCTTACAGGAATTCGAACTCTGAAGCTTTCTTT
TRBJ2-3 . . 14 TRBV2 CASSGQQSTDTQYF TGTGCCAGCAGTGGACAGCAGTCCACAGATACGCAGTATTTT
TRBJ1-4 TRBD1 . 17 TRBV5-5 CASSLEGGTATNEKLFF TGTGCCAGCAGCTTGGAAGGCGGGACAGCAACTAATGAAAAACTGTTTTTT
TRBJ2-3 TRBD2 . 16 TRBV30 CAWSSPGGPHRDTQYF TGTGCCTGGAGCTCCCCGGGGGGGCCCCACCGGGATACGCAGTATTTT
TRBJ1-2 . . 15 TRBV9 CASSVVRTAFYGYTF TGTGCCAGCAGCGTAGTGAGGACAGCTTTCTATGGCTACACCTTC
TRBJ1-1 . . 14 TRBV18 CASSQGMADTEAFF TGTGCCAGCTCACAGGGGATGGCGGACACTGAAGCTTTCTTT
TRBJ1-1 TRBD1 once 12 TRBV6-2/TRBV6-3 CASSYGTDEAFF TGTGCCAGCAGTTACGGGACAGATGAAGCTTTCTTT
TRBJ1-1 . . 15 TRBV7-8 CASSRTTRELGMAFF TGTGCCAGCAGCCGCACGACGCGGGAACTCGGTATGGCTTTCTTT
TRBJ2-1 . . 16 TRBV5-1 CASSWPGVGTYNEQFF TGCGCCAGCAGCTGGCCGGGGGTAGGGACCTACAATGAGCAGTTCTTC
TRBJ2-2 . . 14 TRBV11-3 CASSSNRNTGELFF TGTGCCAGCAGCTCTAACAGGAACACCGGGGAGCTGTTTTTT
TRBJ1-1 TRBD1 few 14 TRBV25-1 CASSGADRPSEAFF TGTGCCAGCAGTGGTGCGGACAGGCCCTCTGAAGCTTTCTTT
TRBJ2-5 TRBD2 . 15 TRBV7-3 CASGRTSGTQETQYF TGTGCCAGCGGCCGGACTAGCGGGACTCAAGAGACCCAGTACTTC
TRBJ1-1 TRBD1 . 16 TRBV4-1 CASSQAGQTGGSEAFF TGCGCCAGCAGCCAAGCAGGACAGACAGGGGGCTCTGAAGCTTTCTTT
TRBJ1-3 . . 14 TRBV28 CASLGDISGNTIYF TGTGCCAGCCTCGGAGATATCTCTGGAAACACCATATATTTT
TRBJ2-7 TRBD1 . 14 TRBV6-2/TRBV6-3 CASSTDREYDEQYF TGTGCCAGCAGTACCGACAGGGAATACGACGAGCAGTACTTC
TRBJ2-2 . . 13 TRBV10-1 CASSRLVAGELFF TGCGCCAGCAGTCGTCTTGTCGCCGGGGAGCTGTTTTTT
TRBJ2-7 . . 13 TRBV7-8 CASSRGADREQYF TGTGCCAGCAGCCGGGGTGCAGACAGGGAGCAGTACTTC
TRBJ1-1 . once 15 TRBV5-4 CASSWGTPGDTEAFF TGTGCCAGCAGCTGGGGGACTCCCGGGGACACTGAAGCTTTCTTT
TRBJ1-4 . . 13 TRBV12-3/TRBV12-4 CASSTGTTEKLFF TGTGCCAGCAGTACAGGGACTACGGAAAAACTGTTTTTT
TRBJ2-7 TRBD1 . 15 TRBV7-9 CASSPGQVRAGEQYF TGTGCCAGCAGCCCCGGACAGGTCAGGGCCGGGGAACAGTACTTC
TRBJ2-1 . . 13 TRBV7-2 CASSLARHNEQFF TGTGCCAGCAGCTTAGCGCGCCACAATGAGCAGTTCTTC
TRBJ2-2 . . 13 TRBV12-3/TRBV12-4 CASSFVAPGELFF TGTGCCAGCAGTTTCGTAGCGCCCGGGGAGCTGTTTTTT
TRBJ2-3 . few 13 TRBV9 CASSVMYTDTQYF TGTGCCAGCAGCGTAATGTACACAGATACGCAGTATTTT
TRBJ1-3 TRBD1 . 15 TRBV5-1 CASSLRTGSGNTIYF TGCGCCAGCAGCTTAAGGACAGGCTCTGGAAACACCATATATTTT